The source of this T cell receptor (beta chain) is a study of T cells in localized non-small cell lung cancer. General study findings and limits: Uninvolved adjacent lung showed higher T cell clonality than tumor. Sequence data derive from only one tumor region, so heterogeneity remains possible. Detection in adjacent lung was observed for a median roughly 55 of the top 100 tumor clones. Overall survival was longer when the density of T cells in the blood was higher.

The data were produced by immunoSEQ multiplex PCR, yet TCRdb's version contains in-frame clones alone and is incomplete. The table lists more than 50,000 clones, approximately 80% of them singletons. V shed 3 bases, J shed 2 bases, and the junction held 5 bases outside the gene matches. CDR3 length: 16 residues. The germline V gene has CDR1 LGHNT and CDR2 FRNRAP. Turning to this clone: Its antigen is undetermined.

Sequencing was performed on peripheral blood, taken before any cancer treatment. This chain uses TRBV12-5 with TRBJ2-3, with TRBD2 matching over 10 bases. The clonotype originates from a female donor older than 55 with stage II squamous cell lung carcinoma. The CDR3 bases are TGTGCTAGTGGTTTCCAGCTAGCGGGGGACACAGATACGCAGTATTTT. Its translation is CASGFQLAGDTDTQYF.